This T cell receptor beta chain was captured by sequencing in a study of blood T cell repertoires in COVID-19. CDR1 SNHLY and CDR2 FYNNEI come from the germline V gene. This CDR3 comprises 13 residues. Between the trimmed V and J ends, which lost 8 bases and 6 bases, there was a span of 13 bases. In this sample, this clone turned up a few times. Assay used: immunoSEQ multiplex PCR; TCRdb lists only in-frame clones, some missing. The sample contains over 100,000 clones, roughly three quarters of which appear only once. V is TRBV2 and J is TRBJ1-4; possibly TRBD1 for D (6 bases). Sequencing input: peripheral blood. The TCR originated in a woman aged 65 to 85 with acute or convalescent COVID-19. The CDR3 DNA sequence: TGTGCCAGCTCGGACAGTGACGATGAAAAACTGTTTTTT. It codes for CASSDSDDEKLFF.